Each of the 26 T cell receptor beta chains below was sequenced from the same sample in a study of blood T cell repertoires in COVID-19. Repertoires were generated with immunoSEQ multiplex PCR, while TCRdb's copy carries only in-frame clones and drops some. Of roughly 250,000 clones in the sample, roughly 88% were seen once. Sequencing was performed on peripheral blood. The receptors were sampled from a woman between 35 and 50 years old who had recovered from COVID-19.

The rearrangement uses TRBV6-2 or TRBV6-3 and TRBJ2-2; 7 nucleotides agree with TRBD2. The CDR3 covers 17 residues. The germline V gene has CDR1 MNHEY and CDR2 SVGEGT. V shed 1 base and J 1 base; nucleotides not matched to a gene: 6. The CDR3: CASSYYTSGKNTGELFF. The CDR3 nucleotides are TGTGCCAGCAGTTACTACACCAGCGGGAAGAACACCGGGGAGCTGTTTTTT.

V usage is TRBV5-6 and J usage is TRBJ2-2; 11 bases match TRBD1. This CDR3 spans 15 amino acids. V lost 7 bases to trimming and J lost 6 bases; unmatched junction nucleotides: 8. From germline, CDR1 is SGHDT and CDR2 YYEEEE. The CDR3 region is CASSRDRGSAGELFF. CDR3 in DNA: TGTGCCAGCTCCCGGGACAGGGGGTCCGCCGGGGAGCTGTTTTTT.

The chain has TRBV28 and TRBJ1-4; 7 bases are a match to TRBD1. V was pared by 5 bases and J by 6 bases, with 12 bases of the junction left unmatched. This CDR3 has 16 amino acids. The V gene's germline CDR1 is MDHEN and CDR2 SYDVKM. The CDR3 nucleotides are TGTGCCAGCAGTGCCTTTACAGGGGATCGGCATGAAAAACTGTTTTTT. Translation: CASSAFTGDRHEKLFF.

This clone was counted a few times. The chain couples TRBV7-2 to TRBJ2-2, with 7 bases that match TRBD2. The CDR3 sequence is 16 residues long. V lost 5 bases and J lost 4; bases outside the gene matches: 10. CDR1 is SGHTA, CDR2 FQGNSA, per germline. The CDR3 protein is CASSLPSGPATGELFF. The CDR3 coding sequence is TGTGCCAGCAGCCTACCTAGCGGACCGGCCACCGGGGAGCTGTTTTTT.

V gene TRBV7-9 combines with J gene TRBJ1-2; 8 bases line up with TRBD1. V lost 7 bases and J lost 2; bases outside the gene matches: 6. CDR1 is SEHNR, CDR2 FQNEAQ, per germline (reference sequence). CDR3 length: 14 residues. The CDR3 loop reads CASTRTGKNYGYTF. As DNA, the CDR3 is TGTGCCAGCACGCGGACAGGGAAAAACTATGGCTACACCTTC.

The gene calls are TRBV19 and TRBJ2-7, with TRBD2 identical over 8 bases. CDR1 LNHDA and CDR2 SQIVND come from the germline V gene (reference sequence). V dropped 10 bases and J dropped 2; count of bases not matched to a gene: 10. The CDR3 consists of 14 residues. CDR3 nucleotides: TGTGCCACCCACCGGGAGGGGAGTCCCTACGAGCAGTACTTC. It is translated as CATHREGSPYEQYF. The full variable domain, its missing parts supplied by reference TRBV19 and TRBJ2-7, is DGGITQSPKYLFRKEGQNVTLSCEQNLNHDAMYWYRQDPGQGLRLIYYSQIVNDFQKGDIAEGYSVSREKKESFPLTVTSAQKNPTAFYLCATHREGSPYEQYFGPGTRLTVT.

The chain joins TRBV7-2 to TRBJ2-1; 10 bases map to TRBD2. CDR1 and CDR2 from the germline V gene are SGHTA and FQGNSA. The CDR3 totals 17 residues. J gave up 4 bases and V 5 bases, and 11 bases lay outside the gene matches. The CDR3 DNA reads as TGTGCCAGCAGCCCGTGGCCACTAGCGGGGCATTACAATGAGCAGTTCTTC. Its translation is CASSPWPLAGHYNEQFF.

The chain couples TRBV19 to TRBJ2-1; 16 nucleotides align to TRBD2. The CDR3 length is 13 residues. Germline V CDR1 and CDR2: LNHDA, SQIVND (reference sequence). The junction had 3 bases not matched to a gene; V was cut back by 7 bases and J by 12 bases. DNA for the CDR3: TGTGCCAGTACCGGGACTAGCGGGAGGGCGCAGTTCTTC. Protein sequence: CASTGTSGRAQFF.

This chain connects TRBV6-4 to TRBJ2-6; D is unclear. CDR3 size: 16 residues. V was trimmed by 6 bases and J by 2 bases, leaving 14 bases between them. Germline CDR1 is MRHNA and CDR2 is SNTAGT. The CDR3 loop reads CASSPEWFAGANVLTF. Written as DNA, the CDR3 is TGTGCCAGCAGCCCCGAGTGGTTTGCTGGGGCCAACGTCCTGACTTTC.

This clone was seen just once. The chain employs TRBV10-2 and TRBJ1-5; tentatively, D is TRBD1 (5 bases). The CDR3 loop spans 14 amino acids. Germline V gene sequence: CDR1 WSHSY, CDR2 SAAADI. V lost 6 bases and J lost 8, with 17 bases in between. CDR3 bases: TGCGCCAGCAGAAAGTCCGGCAGGGAGGAGCCCCAGCATTTT. Translated: CASRKSGREEPQHF.

This chain connects TRBV7-9 to TRBJ2-2, with 8 nucleotides matching TRBD1. V dropped 4 bases and J dropped 5; count of bases not matched to a gene: 9. This CDR3 has 16 residues. Per the germline V gene, CDR1 is SEHNR and CDR2 is FQNEAQ (reference sequence). The CDR3: CASSYGQGSPTGELFF. CDR3 coding DNA: TGTGCCAGCAGCTACGGACAGGGAAGTCCGACCGGGGAGCTGTTTTTT.

The chain links TRBV18 to TRBJ1-2; no clear D gene. This CDR3 contains 16 residues. The V and J ends lost 3 bases and 1 base respectively, with 15 bases between them. Germline values: CDR1 KGHSH, CDR2 LQKENI. The CDR3 region is CASSPREGQFNYGYTF. The CDR3 nucleotides are TGTGCCAGCTCACCCCGGGAAGGGCAGTTTAACTATGGCTACACCTTC. The full variable domain, in which reference TRBV18 and TRBJ1-2 provide the parts outside the CDR3, is NAGVMQNPRHLVRRRGQEARLRCSPMKGHSHVYWYRQLPEEGLKFMVYLQKENIIDESGMPKERFSAEFPKEGPSILRIQQVVRGDSAAYFCASSPREGQFNYGYTFGSGTRLTVV.

The chain carries TRBV5-5 and TRBJ2-3; the D gene is possibly TRBD1 (5 bases). V dropped 0 bases and J dropped 12 bases, with 14 bases sitting between them. The germline gives CDR1 SGHKS, CDR2 YYEKEE (reference sequence). CDR3 length: 13 amino acids. CDR3 coding DNA: TGTGCCAGCAGCTTGGCTTTAGACAGCCCTCAGTATTTT. Translating gives CASSLALDSPQYF.

With regard to this clone: The sample has other DNA sequences that encode this CDR3 too. This chain uses TRBV12-3 or TRBV12-4 with TRBJ2-5; D remains ambiguous. V lost 2 bases to trimming and J lost 4 bases, with 2 bases between them. The CDR3 consists of 11 residues. The CDR3 DNA reads TGTGCCAGCAGTTTACGAGAGACCCAGTACTTC. It encodes CASSLRETQYF.

The chain combines TRBV9 with TRBJ1-3; D not certain. Trimming pared 4 bases from V and 2 bases from J, leaving 16 bases between. There are 16 residues in the CDR3. Germline V gene sequence: CDR1 SGDLS, CDR2 YYNGEE. The DNA of the CDR3 is TGTGCCAGCAGCAGTCTGTCGGAGGGTCCTGGAAACACCATATATTTT. Amino acids: CASSSLSEGPGNTIYF.

V gene TRBV5-5 combines with J gene TRBJ1-1; weak D call: TRBD1 (6 bases). The V gene's germline CDR1 is SGHKS and CDR2 YYEKEE (reference sequence). The CDR3 is made up of 14 amino acids. The V and J ends lost 4 bases and 2 bases respectively, with 12 bases between them. CDR3 residues: CASSKTGPNTEAFF. The CDR3 nucleotides are TGTGCCAGCAGCAAAACAGGGCCCAACACTGAAGCTTTCTTT.

V is TRBV2 and J is TRBJ2-5; the D is unclear. The CDR3 is made up of 13 amino acids. The germline V gene encodes CDR1 SNHLY and CDR2 FYNNEI. V was pared by 4 bases and J by 3 bases, with 9 bases between. This chain's CDR3 is CASSGWSKETQYF. The CDR3 nucleotides are TGTGCCAGCAGTGGTTGGAGTAAAGAGACCCAGTACTTC.

This chain uses TRBV19 with TRBJ2-3, with TRBD1 matching over 9 bases. After removal of 6 bases from V and 5 bases from J, the junction contained 6 bases not matched to a gene. Germline CDR1 reads LNHDA; CDR2 reads SQIVND (reference sequence). The length of the CDR3 is 14 residues. Here the CDR3 reads CASSDRGTIDTQYF. Written as DNA, the CDR3 is TGTGCCAGTAGCGACAGGGGGACGATAGATACGCAGTATTTT.

This clone is a singleton in its sample. Here the CDR3 DNA reads TGCGCCAGCAGCAAGGGACTCGCGGGGGGGCTGGGTCAAGAGACCCAGTACTTC. Amino acids: CASSKGLAGGLGQETQYF. The chain employs TRBV5-1 and TRBJ2-5; 9 bases are shared with TRBD2. The CDR3 contains 18 residues. V was pared by 4 bases and J by 2 bases, with 15 bases of the junction left unmatched. Germline values: CDR1 SGHRS, CDR2 YFSETQ.

The rearrangement joins TRBV7-2 to TRBJ2-7; no firm D call. V was pared by 4 bases and J by 0 bases, with 16 bases between. CDR3 size: 16 residues. Germline-derived CDR1 and CDR2 are SGHTA and FQGNSA. For the CDR3, the DNA is TGTGCCAGCAGCTCACGAGGTGGCGGTTCCTCCTACGAGCAGTACTTC. Its translation: CASSSRGGGSSYEQYF. Supplemented by reference TRBV7-2 and TRBJ2-7, the full variable domain reads GAGVSQSPSNKVTEKGKDVELRCDPISGHTALYWYRQSLGQGLEFLIYFQGNSAPDKSGLPSDRFSAERTGGSVSTLTIQRTQQEDSAVYLCASSSRGGGSSYEQYFGPGTRLTVT.

The rearrangement joins TRBV7-6 to TRBJ1-5, with D possibly being TRBD1 (5 bases). Between the trimmed V and J ends, which lost 5 bases and 4 bases, there was a span of 18 bases. Per the germline V gene, CDR1 is SGHVS and CDR2 is FNYEAQ. This CDR3 comprises 16 residues. The CDR3 loop is CASSAGGGGINQPQHF. In DNA form, the CDR3 reads TGTGCCAGCAGCGCGGGCGGGGGGGGGATTAATCAGCCCCAGCATTTT.

This chain links TRBV9 with TRBJ2-5; TRBD2 might be the D (5 bases). V shed 0 bases and J shed 2 bases, with 11 bases lying between them. This CDR3 is built from 15 residues. Germline-derived CDR1 and CDR2 are SGDLS and YYNGEE. The CDR3 here is CASSVDPGSQETQYF. CDR3 sequence (DNA): TGTGCCAGCAGCGTAGATCCGGGGTCACAAGAGACCCAGTACTTC.

The chain has TRBV4-2 and TRBJ2-2; 7 nucleotides agree with TRBD1. Trimming removed 0 bases from V and 4 bases from J; junction bases left unmatched: 5. The CDR3 totals 16 residues. Per the germline V gene, CDR1 is LGHNA and CDR2 is YNFKEQ. CDR3 DNA sequence: TGTGCCAGCAGCCAAGATCCGGGACAGCCCACCGGGGAGCTGTTTTTT. Translating gives CASSQDPGQPTGELFF.

The rearrangement joins TRBV11-1 to TRBJ2-7; TRBD2 matches at 7 bases. The length of the CDR3 is 15 residues. V shed 8 bases, J shed 0 bases, and the junction held 10 bases outside the gene matches. In germline, CDR1 is SGHAT, CDR2 FQDESV (reference sequence). DNA of the CDR3: TGTGCCAGCCGAAGCGGGGTGGGGATCTCCTACGAGCAGTACTTC. Amino acid sequence: CASRSGVGISYEQYF.

The rearrangement joins TRBV6-5 to TRBJ2-7; 8 nucleotides agree with TRBD2. CDR1 is MNHEY and CDR2 is SVGAGI in the germline V gene. The CDR3 extends over 14 amino acids. V lost 8 bases and J lost 2; bases outside the gene matches: 8. The CDR3 loop is CASARGGPPYEQYF. In nucleotides, the CDR3 is TGTGCCAGCGCCCGCGGGGGGCCCCCCTACGAGCAGTACTTC.

This clone occurred a few times. This chain uses TRBV5-1 with TRBJ1-1; 10 nucleotides align to TRBD1. The germline V gene has CDR1 SGHRS and CDR2 YFSETQ. The CDR3 covers 15 residues. V was clipped by 6 bases and J by 1 base; unmatched bases: 6. In nucleotides, the CDR3 is TGCGCCAGCAAGGGGACAGGGGTAGGGAACACTGAAGCTTTCTTT. Translated, it gives CASKGTGVGNTEAFF.